This entry concerns a single T cell receptor beta chain. What it binds is unknown. The data belong to a study of OX40 agonist ivuxolimab in advanced cancers. The study, taken as a whole, reports: In general, CD8+ T cells held more expanded clones than CD4+ did, on average.

Trimming at V came to 3 bases and at J to 7 bases, leaving 11 bases not matched to a gene. Germline loops: CDR1 KGHSH, CDR2 LQKENI. The length of the CDR3 is 17 residues. Repertoires were generated with immunoSEQ multiplex PCR, while TCRdb's copy carries only in-frame clones and drops some. Of 65,000 to 85,000 clones listed, about 87% are singletons. The specimen comprised CD4+ or CD8+ T cells sorted from blood, sampled in a trial of the OX40 agonist ivuxolimab. This receptor was taken from an adult with an advanced solid tumor such as melanoma, head and neck, liver or kidney cancer. V usage is TRBV18 and J usage is TRBJ2-3; TRBD2 matches at 12 bases. DNA for the CDR3: TGTGCCAGCTCACCCCTAGAGACTAGCGGGGGAGTGAATACGCAGTATTTT. Residues: CASSPLETSGGVNTQYF.